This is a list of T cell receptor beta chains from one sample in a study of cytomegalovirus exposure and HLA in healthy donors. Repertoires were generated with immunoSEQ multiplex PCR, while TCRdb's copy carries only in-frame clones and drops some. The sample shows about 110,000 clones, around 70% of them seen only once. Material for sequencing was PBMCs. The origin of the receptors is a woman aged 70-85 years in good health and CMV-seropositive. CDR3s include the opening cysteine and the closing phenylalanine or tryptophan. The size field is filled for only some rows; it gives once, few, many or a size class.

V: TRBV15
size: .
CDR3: CATSRAPQGQRAGYTF

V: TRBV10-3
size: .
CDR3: CAISGDRGGTEAFF

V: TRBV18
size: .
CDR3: CASSPPGGKPIQETQYF

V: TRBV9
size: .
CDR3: CASSASGGAVSDTQYF

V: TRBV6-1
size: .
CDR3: CASSEAGGNTEAFF

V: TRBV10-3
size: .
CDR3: CAIGTFDEQYF

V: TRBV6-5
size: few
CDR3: CASSPLVQTHEAFF

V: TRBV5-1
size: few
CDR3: CATSPRTSNTGELFF

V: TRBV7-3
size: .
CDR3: CASSLSSGALTDTQYF

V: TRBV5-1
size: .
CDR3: CASSNTGQETQYF

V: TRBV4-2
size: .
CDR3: CASSLGQTQETQYF

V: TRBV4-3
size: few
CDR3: CASSPAGRSGANVLTF

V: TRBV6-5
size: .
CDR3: CASRRGQGYGYTF

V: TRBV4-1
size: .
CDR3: CASSRYLPAGQETQYF

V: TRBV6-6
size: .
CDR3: CASGRGSDQPQHF

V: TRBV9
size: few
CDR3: CASSVELDSPQYF

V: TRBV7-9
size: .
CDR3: CASSRDYTVPSYGYTF

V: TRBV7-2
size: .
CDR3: CASRLGGGNEQFF

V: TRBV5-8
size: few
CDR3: CASSLAKLAGINEQFF

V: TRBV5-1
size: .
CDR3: CASSLTLASYEQYF

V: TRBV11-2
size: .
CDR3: CASSPINLQGLYGYTF

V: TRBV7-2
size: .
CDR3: CASSSQGGSGNTIYF

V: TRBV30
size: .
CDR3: CAWSVEDFLYF

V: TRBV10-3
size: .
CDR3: CAISGSGFYGYTF

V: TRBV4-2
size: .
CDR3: CASSGANTGELFF

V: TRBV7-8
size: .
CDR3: CASSLRGNTEAFF

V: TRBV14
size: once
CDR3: CASSPQGNTEAFF

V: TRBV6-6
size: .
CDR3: CAIQLTDFNYGYTF

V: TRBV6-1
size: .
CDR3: CASSETPGQGARYYEQYF

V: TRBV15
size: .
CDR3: CATSRFSGTTDSPLHF

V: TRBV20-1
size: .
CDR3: CSARDFESQFF

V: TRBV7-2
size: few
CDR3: CASSFDRVSYNEQFF

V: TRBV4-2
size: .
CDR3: CASSRQNDNTGELFF

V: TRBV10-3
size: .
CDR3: CATTGLRTNTEAFF

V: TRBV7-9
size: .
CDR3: CASSLAGAASMRTDTQYF

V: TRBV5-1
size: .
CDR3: CASSLGTAGYTF

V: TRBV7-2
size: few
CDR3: CASSSGGTGKGYGYTF

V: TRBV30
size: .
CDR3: CAWSDLSQTQYF

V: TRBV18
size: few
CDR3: CASSAIAGEDYEQYF

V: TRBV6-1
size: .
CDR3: CASSDRREAFF

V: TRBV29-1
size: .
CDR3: CRTRGGVTQETQYF

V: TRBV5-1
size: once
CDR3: CASSLNTPNYGYTF

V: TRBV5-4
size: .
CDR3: CASSFGTSGLVGEQFF

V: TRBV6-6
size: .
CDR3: CASSYSGGNQPQHF

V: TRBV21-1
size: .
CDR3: CASSPRQGSSYNSPLHF

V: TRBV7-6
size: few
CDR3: CASSQDTLNTEAFF

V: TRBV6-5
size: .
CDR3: CASSPRLDSGGYTF

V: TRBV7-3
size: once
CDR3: CASSSIAGGMNEQFF

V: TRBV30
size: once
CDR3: CAWSVPRDRVDEQYF

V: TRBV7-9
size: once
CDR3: CASSLPGQGIHEQYF

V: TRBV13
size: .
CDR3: CASSAGTAETQYF

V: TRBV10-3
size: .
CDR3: CAISTGQLINYGYTF